The clone carrying this TCR beta chain was counted ten times or more. Its cognate antigen is unknown. Researchers barred patients who had uncontrolled infection, other autoimmune disease, pregnancy or lactation. In making diagnoses, clinical symptoms, serum thyroxine and TRAb, thyroid ultrasound and orbital computed tomography were all used. This sample stems from a study of T cells in Graves' hyperthyroidism and ophthalmopathy. Regarding the study as a whole: Most thyroid clonotypes expanded above 0.001 were also detected in blood. Ophthalmopathy was separated from stable hyperthyroidism by a 13 V-J model.

Germline CDR1 SGHRS, CDR2 YFSETQ. The CDR3 sequence is 12 residues long. V was clipped by 4 bases and J by 6 bases, with 10 bases between them. TCR beta CDR3 sequences were amplified from RNA transcripts. First-round RT-PCR with HTBI primers amplified the TCR CDR3 region. Using its own MiXCR run on the multiplex PCR reads, TCRdb lists one record per CDR3 protein. This table holds fewer than 750,000 distinct CDR3 sequences, 40% to 55% found once. The chain combines TRBV5-1 with TRBJ1-2, with D possibly TRBD1 on 5 matching bases. The sequence was obtained from a woman aged 18-29 years with Graves' hyperthyroidism. Source material: peripheral blood or thyroid tissue (not recorded which). The CDR3 loop is CASSPLGHGYTF. For the CDR3, the DNA is TGCGCCAGCAGCCCGTTGGGGCATGGCTACACCTTC.